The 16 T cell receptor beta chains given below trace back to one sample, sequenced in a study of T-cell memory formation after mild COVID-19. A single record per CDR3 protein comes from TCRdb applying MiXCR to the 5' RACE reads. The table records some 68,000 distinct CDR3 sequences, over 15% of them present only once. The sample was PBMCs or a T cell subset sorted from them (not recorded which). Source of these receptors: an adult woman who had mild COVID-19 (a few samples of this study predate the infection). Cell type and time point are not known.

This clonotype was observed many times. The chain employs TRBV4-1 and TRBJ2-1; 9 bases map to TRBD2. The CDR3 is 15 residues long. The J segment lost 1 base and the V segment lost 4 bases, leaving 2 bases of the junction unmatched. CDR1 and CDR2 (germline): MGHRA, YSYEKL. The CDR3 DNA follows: TGCGCCAGCAGCCTTCTAGCGGGGTCCTACAATGAGCAGTTCTTC. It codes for CASSLLAGSYNEQFF.

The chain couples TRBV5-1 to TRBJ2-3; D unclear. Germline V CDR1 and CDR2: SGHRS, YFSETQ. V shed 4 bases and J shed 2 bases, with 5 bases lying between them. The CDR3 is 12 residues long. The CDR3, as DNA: TGCGCCAGCAGCCCAACCACAGATACGCAGTATTTT. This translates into CASSPTTDTQYF.

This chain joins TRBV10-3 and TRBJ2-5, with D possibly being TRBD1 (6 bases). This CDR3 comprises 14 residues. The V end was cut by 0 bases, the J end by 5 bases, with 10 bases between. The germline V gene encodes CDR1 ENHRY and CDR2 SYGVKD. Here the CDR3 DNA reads TGTGCCATCAGTGAGTCGGACAGAGCGGAGACCCAGTACTTC. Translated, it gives CAISESDRAETQYF.

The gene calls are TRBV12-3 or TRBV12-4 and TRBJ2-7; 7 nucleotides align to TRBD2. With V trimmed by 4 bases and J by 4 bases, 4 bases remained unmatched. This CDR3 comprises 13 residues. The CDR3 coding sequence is TGTGCCAGCAGTTCCTGGGGGGGGTACGAGCAGTACTTC. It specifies CASSSWGGYEQYF.

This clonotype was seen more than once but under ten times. DNA for the CDR3: TGCAGTGCTAGGGGTCCGGCAGGGGCAGATACGCAGTATTTT. Protein: CSARGPAGADTQYF. The rearrangement joins TRBV20-1 to TRBJ2-3; perhaps TRBD1 as D (6 bases). Trimming shortened V by 3 bases and J by 4 bases, and 14 bases separated the two germline ends. This CDR3 spans 14 amino acids. CDR1 DFQATT and CDR2 SNEGSKA come from the germline V gene (reference sequence).

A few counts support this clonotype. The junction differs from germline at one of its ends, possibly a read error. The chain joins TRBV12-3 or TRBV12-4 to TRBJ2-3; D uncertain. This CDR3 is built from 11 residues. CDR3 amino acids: CASSFSDTQYF. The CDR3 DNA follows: TGCGCCAGCAGCTTTTCAGATACGCAGTATTTT.

The CDR3 protein is CAISLRQGAHEQYF. DNA of the CDR3: TGTGCCATCAGTTTAAGACAGGGGGCCCACGAGCAGTACTTC. J is TRBJ2-7 and V is TRBV10-3; 10 positions match TRBD1. J gave up 5 bases and V 5 bases, and 6 bases lay outside the gene matches. Germline V gene sequence: CDR1 ENHRY, CDR2 SYGVKD. This CDR3 region has 14 residues.

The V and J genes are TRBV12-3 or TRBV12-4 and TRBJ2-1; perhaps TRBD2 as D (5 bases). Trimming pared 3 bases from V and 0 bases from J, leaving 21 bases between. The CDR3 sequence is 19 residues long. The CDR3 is CASSFPSTLAEPSYNEQFF. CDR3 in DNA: TGTGCCAGCAGTTTCCCCTCAACGCTAGCTGAACCCTCCTACAATGAGCAGTTCTTC.

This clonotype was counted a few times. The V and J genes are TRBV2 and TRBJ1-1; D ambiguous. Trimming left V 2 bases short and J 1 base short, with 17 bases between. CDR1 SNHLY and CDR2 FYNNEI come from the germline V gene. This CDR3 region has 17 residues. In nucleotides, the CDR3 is TGTGCCAGCAGTGAACGTGGAGGGCTGGGGAGGAACACTGAAGCTTTCTTT. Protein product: CASSERGGLGRNTEAFF. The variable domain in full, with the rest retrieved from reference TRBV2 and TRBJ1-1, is EPEVTQTPSHQVTQMGQEVILRCVPISNHLYFYWYRQILGQKVEFLVSFYNNEISEKSEIFDDQFSVERPDGSNFTLKIRSTKLEDSAMYFCASSERGGLGRNTEAFFGQGTRLTVV.

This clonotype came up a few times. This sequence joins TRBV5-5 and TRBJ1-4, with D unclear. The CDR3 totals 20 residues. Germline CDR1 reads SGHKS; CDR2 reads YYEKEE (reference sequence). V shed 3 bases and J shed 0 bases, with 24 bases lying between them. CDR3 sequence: CASSWRVAGGSVATNEKLFF. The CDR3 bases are TGTGCCAGCAGCTGGAGGGTGGCAGGTGGATCAGTTGCAACTAATGAAAAACTGTTTTTT.

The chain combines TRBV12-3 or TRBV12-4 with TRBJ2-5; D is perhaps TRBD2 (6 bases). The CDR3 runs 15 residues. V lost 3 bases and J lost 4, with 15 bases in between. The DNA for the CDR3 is TGTGCCAGCAGTTTGATCGGGGGACTGGGAGAGACCCAGTACTTC. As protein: CASSLIGGLGETQYF.

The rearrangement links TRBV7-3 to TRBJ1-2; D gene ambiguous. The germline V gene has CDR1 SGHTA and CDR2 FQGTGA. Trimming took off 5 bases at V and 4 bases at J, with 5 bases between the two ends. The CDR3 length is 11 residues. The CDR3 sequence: CASSGGYGYTF. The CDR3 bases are TGTGCCAGCAGCGGTGGCTATGGCTACACCTTC.

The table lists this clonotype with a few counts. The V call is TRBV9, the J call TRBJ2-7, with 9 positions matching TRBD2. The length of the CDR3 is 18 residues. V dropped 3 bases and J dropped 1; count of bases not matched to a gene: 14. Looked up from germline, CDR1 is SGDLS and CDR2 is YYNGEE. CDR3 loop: CASSAFRLAVRRSYEQYF. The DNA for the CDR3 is TGTGCCAGCAGCGCGTTCCGACTAGCGGTTAGGAGGTCCTACGAGCAGTACTTC. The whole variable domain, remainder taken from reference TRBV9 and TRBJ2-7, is DSGVTQTPKHLITATGQRVTLRCSPRSGDLSVYWYQQSLDQGLQFLIQYYNGEERAKGNILERFSAQQFPDLHSELNLSSLELGDSALYFCASSAFRLAVRRSYEQYFGPGTRLTVT.

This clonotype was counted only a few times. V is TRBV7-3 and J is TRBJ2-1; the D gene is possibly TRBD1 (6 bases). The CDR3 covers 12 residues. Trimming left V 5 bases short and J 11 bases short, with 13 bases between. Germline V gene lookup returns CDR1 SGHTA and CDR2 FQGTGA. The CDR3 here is CASSPQGTQQFF. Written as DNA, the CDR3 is TGTGCCAGCAGCCCACAAGGGACACAGCAGTTCTTC.

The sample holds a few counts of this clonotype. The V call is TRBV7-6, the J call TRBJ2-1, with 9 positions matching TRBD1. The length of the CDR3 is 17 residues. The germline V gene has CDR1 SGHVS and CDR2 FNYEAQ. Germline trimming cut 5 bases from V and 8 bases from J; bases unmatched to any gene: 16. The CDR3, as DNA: TGTGCCAGCAGCATGCGCGGGACAGGGCCACGGGGGGATGAGCAGTTCTTC. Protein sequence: CASSMRGTGPRGDEQFF.

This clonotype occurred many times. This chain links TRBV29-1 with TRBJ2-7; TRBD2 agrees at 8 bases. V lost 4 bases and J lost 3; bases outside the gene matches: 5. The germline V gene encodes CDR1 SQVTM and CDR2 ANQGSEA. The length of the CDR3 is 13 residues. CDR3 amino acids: CSVGAGGVYEQYF. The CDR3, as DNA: TGCAGCGTTGGCGCGGGAGGAGTCTACGAGCAGTACTTC.